The rows below give T cell receptor beta chains drawn from one sample of a study of PD-1 blockade in classical Hodgkin lymphoma. Repertoires were generated with immunoSEQ multiplex PCR, while TCRdb's copy carries only in-frame clones and drops some. This table holds 100,000 to 130,000 clones, roughly 87% found once. Source: peripheral blood mononuclear cells (PBMCs), taken before the second cycle of nivolumab. These receptors originate from a human donor with classical Hodgkin lymphoma. The CDR3 runs from the conserved cysteine through the conserved F or W. D genes are given only for firm matches. For some rows the clone size is stated as once, few or many, or as a class when expanded; others skip it.

TRBD2	TRBV6-5	TRBJ2-7	.	CASRLGLAGDHEQYF	TGTGCCAGCAGACTCGGACTAGCGGGAGACCACGAGCAGTACTTC
TRBD1	TRBV6-5	TRBJ1-5	few	CASRVRGTSNQPQHF	TGTGCCAGCAGAGTCAGGGGGACAAGCAATCAGCCCCAGCATTTT
.	TRBV2	TRBJ2-3	.	CASSGSSTDTQYF	TGTGCCAGCAGCGGGAGCTCCACAGATACGCAGTATTTT
.	TRBV7-9	TRBJ2-7	.	CASSLDGGSYEQYF	TGTGCCAGCAGCTTAGACGGGGGCTCCTACGAGCAGTACTTC
.	TRBV10-3	TRBJ1-1	.	CAISDEGRSNTEAFF	TGTGCCATCAGTGATGAGGGAAGGTCAAATACTGAAGCTTTCTTT
.	TRBV5-1	TRBJ1-1	.	CASSLQGWGTLKGAEAFF	TGCGCCAGCAGCTTGCAAGGGTGGGGGACACTCAAAGGCGCTGAAGCTTTCTTT
.	TRBV6-1	TRBJ2-7	.	CASNRAPEQYF	TGTGCCAGCAATAGGGCTCCCGAGCAGTACTTC
TRBD1	TRBV28	TRBJ1-5	.	CASSFDRVGNQPQHF	TGTGCCAGCAGTTTCGACAGGGTGGGCAATCAGCCCCAGCATTTT
TRBD2	TRBV27	TRBJ2-7	.	CASSLSRGRAPYEQYF	TGTGCCAGCAGTTTGAGTCGCGGGAGGGCCCCCTACGAGCAGTACTTC
TRBD2	TRBV4-3	TRBJ2-1	.	CASSQGPGLAPRKTYNEQFF	TGCGCCAGCAGCCAGGGTCCGGGACTAGCGCCACGTAAAACCTACAATGAGCAGTTCTTC
.	TRBV10-2	TRBJ2-7	.	CASSGLESYEQYF	TGCGCCAGTTCGGGGCTAGAATCCTACGAGCAGTACTTC
.	TRBV11-2	TRBJ1-5	.	CASSPAGYNQPQHF	TGTGCCAGCAGTCCCGCGGGATACAATCAGCCCCAGCATTTT
TRBD2	TRBV29-1	TRBJ2-7	.	CSVEGWSGIDSYEQYF	TGCAGCGTTGAAGGGTGGAGCGGGATCGACTCCTACGAGCAGTACTTC
.	TRBV4-1	TRBJ1-2	.	CASSPVEGGYTNYGYTF	TGCGCCAGCAGTCCGGTGGAGGGGGGATACACTAACTATGGCTACACCTTC
TRBD1	TRBV28	TRBJ2-2	.	CASSFLYSRQGAWETGELFF	TGTGCCAGCAGTTTTCTCTATTCTCGACAGGGGGCATGGGAAACCGGGGAGCTGTTTTTT
TRBD2	TRBV13	TRBJ2-7	.	CASSLGGRAREQYF	TGTGCCAGCAGCTTAGGCGGGAGGGCCCGGGAGCAGTACTTC
.	TRBV30	TRBJ1-4	.	CAWSVLGQGIEKLFF	TGTGCCTGGAGTGTACTAGGCCAGGGCATTGAAAAACTGTTTTTT
.	TRBV5-4	TRBJ2-3	.	CASSGGGKYADTQYF	TGTGCCAGCAGTGGAGGGGGCAAATATGCAGATACGCAGTATTTT
.	TRBV4-3	TRBJ1-3	once	CASSQDWISGNTIYF	TGCGCCAGCAGCCAAGACTGGATCTCTGGAAACACCATATATTTT
.	TRBV5-5	TRBJ2-1	.	CASSTNGGPPYNEQFF	TGTGCCAGCAGCACCAACGGGGGGCCCCCCTACAATGAGCAGTTCTTC
.	TRBV30	TRBJ2-2	.	CGGGDTGELFF	TGTGGAGGAGGGGACACCGGGGAGCTGTTTTTT
TRBD2	TRBV27	TRBJ2-7	few	CASKWGLAGIEQYF	TGTGCCAGCAAGTGGGGACTAGCGGGAATCGAGCAGTACTTC
.	TRBV15	TRBJ1-2	.	CATSGPKIGVPYGYTF	TGTGCCACCAGCGGGCCCAAGATCGGCGTCCCTTATGGCTACACCTTC
.	TRBV29-1	TRBJ1-1	.	CSVALSSLNTEAFF	TGCAGCGTTGCTTTGTCCAGCCTGAACACTGAAGCTTTCTTT
.	TRBV5-1	TRBJ2-7	few	CASSSQGDLSYEQYF	TGCGCCAGCAGCTCACAGGGAGACCTCTCCTACGAGCAGTACTTC
TRBD2	TRBV7-2	TRBJ2-3	.	CASSAREGVTDTQYF	TGTGCCAGCAGTGCCCGGGAGGGCGTCACAGATACGCAGTATTTT
TRBD1	TRBV25-1	TRBJ1-2	.	CTSSEYNQGAPIGYTF	TGTACCAGCAGTGAATATAACCAGGGGGCACCTATTGGCTACACCTTC
.	TRBV29-1	TRBJ1-5	few	CSVEVTGNQPQHF	TGCAGCGTTGAGGTGACGGGGAATCAGCCCCAGCATTTT
TRBD1	TRBV18	TRBJ2-7	once	CASSPRRGHDQYEQYF	TGTGCCAGCTCACCACGCAGGGGGCATGACCAATACGAGCAGTACTTC
TRBD2	TRBV19	TRBJ2-1	.	CASSPPGLAGVGEQFF	TGTGCCAGTAGTCCCCCCGGACTAGCGGGAGTCGGTGAGCAGTTCTTC
.	TRBV10-1	TRBJ2-2	.	CASRASGNTGELFF	TGCGCCAGCAGGGCGTCCGGGAACACCGGGGAGCTGTTTTTT
.	TRBV5-6	TRBJ1-1	.	CASSPTMNTEAFF	TGTGCCAGCAGTCCCACAATGAACACTGAAGCTTTCTTT
.	TRBV14	TRBJ1-1	.	CASSQDMRTEAFF	TGTGCCAGCAGCCAAGATATGAGGACTGAAGCTTTCTTT
TRBD1	TRBV2	TRBJ2-1	.	CASRRTGGPLDNEQFF	TGTGCCAGCAGGCGGACAGGCGGTCCACTTGACAATGAGCAGTTCTTC
TRBD2	TRBV18	TRBJ2-1	.	CASSTGLAGLNEQFF	TGTGCCAGCTCAACGGGACTAGCGGGGCTCAATGAGCAGTTCTTC
.	TRBV7-2	TRBJ1-5	.	CASSLSIDQPQHF	TGTGCCAGCAGCTTAAGTATTGATCAGCCCCAGCATTTT
.	TRBV7-9	TRBJ2-7	.	CASSLLVGYQYF	TGTGCCAGCAGCTTACTCGTGGGTTACCAGTACTTC
TRBD1	TRBV13	TRBJ2-7	.	CASSFGQGSYEQYF	TGTGCCAGCAGCTTCGGACAGGGATCCTACGAGCAGTACTTC
.	TRBV4-1	TRBJ1-1	.	CASSPLPVPGRTEAFF	TGCGCCAGCAGCCCGTTGCCCGTCCCCGGGCGCACTGAAGCTTTCTTT
TRBD1	TRBV7-7	TRBJ1-4	.	CASSRGPGEKLFF	TGTGCTAGCTCTAGGGGGCCTGGGGAAAAACTGTTTTTT
.	TRBV5-6	TRBJ1-2	.	CASSSPPTASYGYTF	TGTGCCAGCAGCTCCCCCCCCACGGCGTCCTATGGCTACACCTTC
.	TRBV6-5	TRBJ2-1	few	CASSYSREQFF	TGTGCCAGCAGTTACTCGCGGGAGCAGTTCTTC
.	TRBV4-1	TRBJ2-2	.	CASSQPNTGELFF	TGCGCCAGCAGCCAACCAAACACCGGGGAGCTGTTTTTT
.	TRBV29-1	TRBJ2-5	.	CSADGGGSGETQYF	TGCAGCGCCGACGGGGGCGGGAGCGGGGAGACCCAGTACTTC
TRBD1	TRBV10-2	TRBJ2-2	.	CASSRDRVTGELFF	TGCGCCAGCAGCCGGGACAGGGTCACCGGGGAGCTGTTTTTT
.	TRBV18	TRBJ2-5	.	CASSGGQETQYF	TGTGCCAGCTCCGGGGGTCAAGAGACCCAGTACTTC
.	TRBV4-1	TRBJ1-2	few	CASSHDYPVDYGYTF	TGCGCCAGCAGCCATGATTATCCCGTGGACTATGGCTACACCTTC
TRBD1	TRBV7-9	TRBJ1-2	.	CASSRAMTGAGYTF	TGTGCCAGCAGCCGCGCCATGACAGGGGCTGGCTACACCTTC
.	TRBV28	TRBJ1-3	.	CASSLRSWRSSGNTIYF	TGTGCCAGCAGTTTAAGATCGTGGCGGAGCTCTGGAAACACCATATATTTT
TRBD1	TRBV18	TRBJ1-1	.	CASSTTGAEAFF	TGTGCCAGCTCAACGACAGGGGCTGAAGCTTTCTTT
TRBD2	TRBV5-6	TRBJ2-7	.	CASSSASGLDYEQYF	TGTGCCAGCAGCTCGGCCTCGGGACTAGACTACGAGCAGTACTTC
TRBD1	TRBV27	TRBJ2-7	.	CASSLTGGSYEQYF	TGTGCCAGCAGTTTAACAGGGGGCTCCTACGAGCAGTACTTC
.	TRBV27	TRBJ2-1	.	CASSFRRAYNEQFF	TGTGCCAGCAGTTTCCGCAGGGCTTACAATGAGCAGTTCTTC
.	TRBV30	TRBJ2-5	.	CAWTEGVEQETQYF	TGTGCCTGGACCGAGGGGGTTGAGCAAGAGACCCAGTACTTC
TRBD1	TRBV9	TRBJ2-1	.	CASSVGQGAELGYNEQFF	TGTGCCAGCAGCGTTGGACAGGGGGCAGAACTAGGCTACAATGAGCAGTTCTTC